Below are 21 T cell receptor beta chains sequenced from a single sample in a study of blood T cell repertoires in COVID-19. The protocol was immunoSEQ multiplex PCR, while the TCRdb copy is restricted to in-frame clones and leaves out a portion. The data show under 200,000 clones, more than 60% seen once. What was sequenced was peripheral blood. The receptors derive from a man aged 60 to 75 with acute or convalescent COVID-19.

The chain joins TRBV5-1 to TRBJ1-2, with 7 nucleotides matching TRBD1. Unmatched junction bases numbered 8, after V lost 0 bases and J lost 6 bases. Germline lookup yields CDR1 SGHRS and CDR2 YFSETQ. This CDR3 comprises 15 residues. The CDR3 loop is CASSLVGPGGHGYTF. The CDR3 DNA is TGCGCCAGCAGCTTGGTGGGTCCAGGGGGACATGGCTACACCTTC.

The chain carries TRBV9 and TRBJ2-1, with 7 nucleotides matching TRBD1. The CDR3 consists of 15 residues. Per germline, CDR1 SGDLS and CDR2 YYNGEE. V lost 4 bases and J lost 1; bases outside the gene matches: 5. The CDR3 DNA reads TGTGCCAGCAGCCCACAGGGGCAATCCTACAATGAGCAGTTCTTC. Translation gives CASSPQGQSYNEQFF.

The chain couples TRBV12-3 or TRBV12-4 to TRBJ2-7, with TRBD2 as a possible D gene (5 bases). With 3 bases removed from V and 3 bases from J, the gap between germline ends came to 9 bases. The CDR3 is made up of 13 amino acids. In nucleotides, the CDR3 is TGTGCCAGCAGTTTTGGCAGCGGCTACGAGCAGTACTTC. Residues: CASSFGSGYEQYF.

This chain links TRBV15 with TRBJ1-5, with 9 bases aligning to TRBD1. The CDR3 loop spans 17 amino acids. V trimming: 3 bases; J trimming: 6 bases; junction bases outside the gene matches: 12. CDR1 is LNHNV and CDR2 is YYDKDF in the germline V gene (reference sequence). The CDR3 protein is CATSSVIGTGRGQPQHF. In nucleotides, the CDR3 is TGTGCCACCAGCAGTGTAATTGGGACAGGGCGAGGTCAGCCCCAGCATTTT.

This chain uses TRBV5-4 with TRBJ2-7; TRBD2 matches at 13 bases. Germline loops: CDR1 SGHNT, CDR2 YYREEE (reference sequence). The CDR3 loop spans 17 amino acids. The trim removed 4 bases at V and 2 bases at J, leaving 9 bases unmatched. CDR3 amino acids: CASSVWTSGGPAYEQYF. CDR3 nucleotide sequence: TGTGCCAGCAGCGTGTGGACTAGCGGGGGACCCGCCTACGAGCAGTACTTC.

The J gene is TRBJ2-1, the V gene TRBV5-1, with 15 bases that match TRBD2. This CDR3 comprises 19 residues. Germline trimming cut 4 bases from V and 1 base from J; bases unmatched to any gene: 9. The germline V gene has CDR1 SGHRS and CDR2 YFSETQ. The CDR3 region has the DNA TGCGCCAGCAGCGCGGGACTAGCGGGGGGCAAGAGGTCCTACAATGAGCAGTTCTTC. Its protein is CASSAGLAGGKRSYNEQFF.

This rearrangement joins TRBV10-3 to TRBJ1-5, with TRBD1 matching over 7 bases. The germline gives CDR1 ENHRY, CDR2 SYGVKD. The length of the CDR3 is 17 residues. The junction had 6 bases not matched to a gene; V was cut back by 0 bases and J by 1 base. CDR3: CAISESRSGQSNQPQHF. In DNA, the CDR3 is TGTGCCATCAGTGAGTCGAGGTCGGGACAGAGCAATCAGCCCCAGCATTTT.

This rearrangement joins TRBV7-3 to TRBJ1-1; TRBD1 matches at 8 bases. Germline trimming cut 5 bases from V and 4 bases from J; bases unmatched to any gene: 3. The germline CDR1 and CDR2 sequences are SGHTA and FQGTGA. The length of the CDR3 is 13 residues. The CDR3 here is CASSHGTGTEAFF. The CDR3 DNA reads TGTGCCAGCAGCCACGGGACAGGCACTGAAGCTTTCTTT.

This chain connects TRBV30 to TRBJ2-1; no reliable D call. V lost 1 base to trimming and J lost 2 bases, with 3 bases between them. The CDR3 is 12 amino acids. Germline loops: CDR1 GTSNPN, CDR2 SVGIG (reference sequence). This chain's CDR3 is CAWSDTYNEQFF. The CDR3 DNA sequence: TGTGCCTGGAGTGATACCTACAATGAGCAGTTCTTC. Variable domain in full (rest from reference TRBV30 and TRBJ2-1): SQTIHQWPATLVQPVGSPLSLECTVEGTSNPNLYWYRQAAGRGLQLLFYSVGIGQISSEVPQNLSASRPQDRQFILSSKKLLLSDSGFYLCAWSDTYNEQFFGPGTRLTVL.

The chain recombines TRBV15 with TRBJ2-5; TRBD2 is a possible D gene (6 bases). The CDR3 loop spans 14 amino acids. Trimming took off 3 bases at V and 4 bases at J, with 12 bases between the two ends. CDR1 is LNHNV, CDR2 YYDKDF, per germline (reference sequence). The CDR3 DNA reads TGTGCCACCAGCAGCTTTGCGGGACCAGAGACCCAGTACTTC. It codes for CATSSFAGPETQYF.

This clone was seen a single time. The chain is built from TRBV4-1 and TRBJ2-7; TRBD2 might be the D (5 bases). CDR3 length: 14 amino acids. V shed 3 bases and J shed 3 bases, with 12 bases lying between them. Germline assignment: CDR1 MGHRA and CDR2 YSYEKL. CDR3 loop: CASSQELDLYEQYF. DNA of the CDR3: TGCGCCAGCAGCCAGGAACTAGACCTCTACGAGCAGTACTTC.

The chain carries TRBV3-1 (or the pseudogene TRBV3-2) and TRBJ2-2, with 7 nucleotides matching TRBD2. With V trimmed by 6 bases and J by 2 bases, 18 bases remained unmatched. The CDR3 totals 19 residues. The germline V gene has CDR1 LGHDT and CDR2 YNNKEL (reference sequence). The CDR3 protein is CASRLMVGRGEGNTGELFF. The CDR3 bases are TGTGCCAGCAGATTGATGGTGGGGCGAGGGGAGGGCAACACCGGGGAGCTGTTTTTT.

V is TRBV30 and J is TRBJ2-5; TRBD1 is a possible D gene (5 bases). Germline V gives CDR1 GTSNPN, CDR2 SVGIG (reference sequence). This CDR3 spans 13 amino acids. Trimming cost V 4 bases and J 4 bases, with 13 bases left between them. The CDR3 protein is CAWTAGYRETQYF. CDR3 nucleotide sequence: TGTGCCTGGACTGCAGGGTATCGAGAGACCCAGTACTTC. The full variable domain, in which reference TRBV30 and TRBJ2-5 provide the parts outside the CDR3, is SQTIHQWPATLVQPVGSPLSLECTVEGTSNPNLYWYRQAAGRGLQLLFYSVGIGQISSEVPQNLSASRPQDRQFILSSKKLLLSDSGFYLCAWTAGYRETQYFGPGTRLLVL.

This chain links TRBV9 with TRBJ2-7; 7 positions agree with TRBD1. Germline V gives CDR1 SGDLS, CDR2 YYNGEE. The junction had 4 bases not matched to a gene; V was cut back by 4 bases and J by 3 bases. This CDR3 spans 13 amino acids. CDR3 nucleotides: TGTGCCAGCAGCTCTCGGGACAGCTACGAGCAGTACTTC. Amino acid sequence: CASSSRDSYEQYF.

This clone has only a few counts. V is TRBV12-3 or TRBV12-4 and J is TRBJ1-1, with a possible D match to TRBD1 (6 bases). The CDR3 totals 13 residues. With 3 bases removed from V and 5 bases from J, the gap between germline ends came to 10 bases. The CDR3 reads CASSLGGPTEAFF. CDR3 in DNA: TGTGCCAGCAGTTTGGGGGGGCCAACTGAAGCTTTCTTT.

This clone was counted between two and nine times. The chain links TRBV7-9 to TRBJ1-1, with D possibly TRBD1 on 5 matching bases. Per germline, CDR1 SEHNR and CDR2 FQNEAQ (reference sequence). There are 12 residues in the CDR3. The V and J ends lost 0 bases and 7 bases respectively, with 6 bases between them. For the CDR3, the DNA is TGTGCCAGCAGCTTAGCGACAGTTGAAGCTTTCTTT. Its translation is CASSLATVEAFF.

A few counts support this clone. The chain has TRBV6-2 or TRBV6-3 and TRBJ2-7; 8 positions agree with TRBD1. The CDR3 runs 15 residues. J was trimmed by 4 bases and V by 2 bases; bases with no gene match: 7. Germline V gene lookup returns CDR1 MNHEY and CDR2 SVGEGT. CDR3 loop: CASSYTGQGQYEQYF. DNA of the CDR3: TGTGCCAGCAGTTACACCGGACAGGGACAGTACGAGCAGTACTTC.

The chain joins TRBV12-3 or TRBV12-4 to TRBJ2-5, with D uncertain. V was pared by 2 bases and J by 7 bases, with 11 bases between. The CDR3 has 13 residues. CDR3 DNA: TGTGCCAGCAGTTTAACTATCATGGGGACCCAGTACTTC. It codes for CASSLTIMGTQYF.

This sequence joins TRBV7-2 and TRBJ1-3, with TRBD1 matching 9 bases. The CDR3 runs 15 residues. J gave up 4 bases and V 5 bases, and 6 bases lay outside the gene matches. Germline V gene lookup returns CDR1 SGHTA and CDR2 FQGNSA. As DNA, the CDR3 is TGTGCCAGCAGCGTACAGGGGGCCCAGGGAAACACCATATATTTT. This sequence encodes CASSVQGAQGNTIYF.

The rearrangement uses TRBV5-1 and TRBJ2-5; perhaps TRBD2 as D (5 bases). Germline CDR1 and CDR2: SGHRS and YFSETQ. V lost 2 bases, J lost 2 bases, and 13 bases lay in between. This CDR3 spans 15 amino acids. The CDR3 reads CASSLEGRVQETQYF. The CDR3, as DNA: TGCGCCAGCAGCTTAGAGGGAAGGGTTCAAGAGACCCAGTACTTC.

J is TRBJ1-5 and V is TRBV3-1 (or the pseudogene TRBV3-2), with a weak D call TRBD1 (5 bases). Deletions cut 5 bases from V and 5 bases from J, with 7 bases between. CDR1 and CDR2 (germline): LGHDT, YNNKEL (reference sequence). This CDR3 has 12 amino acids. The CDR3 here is CASSTGDQPQHF. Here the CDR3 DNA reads TGTGCCAGCAGCACGGGGGATCAGCCCCAGCATTTT.